This T cell receptor (beta chain) came from a study of CD8+CD57+ T cells in acquired aplastic anemia. Patients selected for sequencing had displayed CD8+CD57+ cell expansion by flow cytometry. This CDR3 comprises 13 residues. V was pared by 1 base and J by 4 bases, with 8 bases between. Per germline, CDR1 SNHLY and CDR2 FYNNEI. Genomic DNA, serving as template, underwent TCR beta VDJ and CDR3 profiling. One entry per CDR3 protein results from TCRdb running MiXCR on the reads. The data show 100,000 to 150,000 distinct CDR3 sequences, about two fifths seen once. The chain joins TRBV2 to TRBJ2-7; tentatively, D is TRBD1 (6 bases). The sequenced material came from sorted CD4+, CD8+, or CD8+CD57+ T cells (not recorded which) from PBMCs. The receptor comes from a human donor with aplastic anemia. For the CDR3, the DNA is TGTGCCAGCAGTGAAGACAGGGTGTACGAGCAGTACTTC. Its translation: CASSEDRVYEQYF.